This TCR beta chain came from a study of cytomegalovirus exposure and HLA in healthy donors. Germline lookup yields CDR1 SEHNR and CDR2 FQNEAQ (reference sequence). Trimming took 5 bases from V and 7 from J; bases not matched to a gene: 13. The CDR3 spans 16 residues. A multiplex PCR was run with 60 Vbeta primers and 13 Jbeta primers. The protocol was immunoSEQ multiplex PCR, while the TCRdb copy is restricted to in-frame clones and leaves out a portion. The sample carries about 200,000 clones, about four fifths recorded once. A note on this clone: The antigen is not known.

Whole-study findings and limits: Listed as cytomegalovirus-associated were 150 or so TCR beta chains. In a later analysis, at a false discovery rate of 0.05, approximately 16,000 TCR beta sequences were associated with HLA alleles. HLA-A and HLA-B allele assignments for most subjects were reportedly predicted accurately using TCR beta sequences.

The TCR comes from a young man in good health and CMV-seronegative. The source material was PBMCs. This chain joins TRBV7-9 and TRBJ1-2, with TRBD1 matching over 10 bases. In DNA form, the CDR3 reads TGTGCCAGCAGCCTGCAAAGACAGGGGGCGGTTAGTGGCTACACCTTC. Translation gives CASSLQRQGAVSGYTF.